Below are 12 T cell receptor beta chains sequenced from a single sample in a study of blood T cell repertoires in COVID-19. Measured with immunoSEQ multiplex PCR; TCRdb has only the in-frame clones, and not every one. The sample shows some 120,000 clones, roughly three quarters of them seen only once. Sequencing was carried out using peripheral blood. The receptors stem from a middle-aged man with active or convalescent COVID-19.

The chain employs TRBV28 and TRBJ2-7; D gene ambiguous. The CDR3 runs 13 residues. The germline CDR1 and CDR2 sequences are MDHEN and SYDVKM. V gave up 2 bases and J gave up 0 bases, with 5 bases separating them. Here the CDR3 DNA reads TGTGCCAGCAGTTTAGATAGCTCCTACGAGCAGTACTTC. This gives the protein CASSLDSSYEQYF.

CDR3 in amino acids: CATSDLERAQGYTF. CDR3 in DNA: TGTGCCACCAGTGACCTGGAGCGCGCCCAAGGCTACACCTTC. The V gene is TRBV24-1, the J gene TRBJ1-2; D is unclear. There are 14 residues in the CDR3. Between the trimmed V and J ends, which lost 4 bases and 8 bases, there was a span of 16 bases. Germline CDR1 and CDR2: KGHDR and SFDVKD.

This chain connects TRBV27 to TRBJ2-1; 11 positions match TRBD1. Germline V CDR1 and CDR2: MNHEY, SMNVEV (reference sequence). The V segment lost 1 base and the J segment 7 bases; nucleotides outside the gene matches: 3. This CDR3 comprises 15 residues. This chain's CDR3 is CASSLWTGGKNEQFF. Here the CDR3 DNA reads TGTGCCAGCAGTTTATGGACAGGGGGCAAGAATGAGCAGTTCTTC.

This clone was picked up a small number of times. J is TRBJ1-6 and V is TRBV19; tentatively, D is TRBD1 (5 bases). CDR1 and CDR2 from the germline V gene are LNHDA and SQIVND (reference sequence). V was shortened by 4 bases and J by 3 bases, with 10 bases between the two germline ends. The length of the CDR3 is 15 residues. The CDR3 sequence is CASSSWDFYNSPLHF. In DNA, the CDR3 is TGTGCCAGTAGTAGTTGGGACTTCTATAATTCACCCCTCCACTTT.

V usage is TRBV24-1 and J usage is TRBJ2-1; 8 positions match TRBD1. Germline CDR1 and CDR2: KGHDR and SFDVKD. Losses at the gene ends were 3 bases for V and 4 bases for J; bases not matched to a gene: 7. This CDR3 has 16 residues. CDR3 DNA sequence: TGTGCCACCAGTGATCAGCGACAGGGGTCATACAATGAGCAGTTCTTC. It specifies CATSDQRQGSYNEQFF.

The J gene is TRBJ1-2, the V gene TRBV29-1; 8 positions agree with TRBD1. CDR3 length: 13 residues. J lost 7 bases, V lost 1 base, and 5 bases had no gene match. Per the germline V gene, CDR1 is SQVTM and CDR2 is ANQGSEA. CDR3 sequence reads: CSVEARTGSGYTF. Here the CDR3 DNA reads TGCAGCGTTGAAGCCCGGACAGGGAGTGGCTACACCTTC. Full variable domain (remainder filled in from reference TRBV29-1 and TRBJ1-2): SAVISQKPSRDICQRGTSLTIQCQVDSQVTMMFWYRQQPGQSLTLIATANQGSEATYESGFVIDKFPISRPNLTFSTLTVSNMSPEDSSIYLCSVEARTGSGYTFGSGTRLTVV.

V gene TRBV28 combines with J gene TRBJ1-5; TRBD1 agrees at 8 bases. V shed 6 bases, J shed 6 bases, and the junction held 10 bases outside the gene matches. This CDR3 comprises 15 residues. Per the germline V gene, CDR1 is MDHEN and CDR2 is SYDVKM. CDR3 region: CASRMGQDSIQPQHF. CDR3 coding DNA: TGTGCCAGCAGGATGGGACAGGATTCTATTCAGCCCCAGCATTTT.

This clone was seen once. Additional DNA sequences in this sample encode the identical CDR3. The chain carries TRBV7-2 and TRBJ2-7; 7 positions agree with TRBD2. The ends lost 5 bases at V and 0 bases at J; junction bases unmatched: 7. The CDR3 totals 15 residues. Germline V CDR1 and CDR2: SGHTA, FQGNSA. The CDR3 spells CASSLGGGISYEQYF. The CDR3 region has the DNA TGTGCCAGCAGCCTTGGGGGAGGGATCTCCTACGAGCAGTACTTC.

The V call is TRBV6-4, the J call TRBJ2-1; the match to TRBD2 covers 8 bases. CDR3 length: 15 residues. Per germline, CDR1 MRHNA and CDR2 SNTAGT. Germline trimming cut 3 bases from V and 4 bases from J; bases unmatched to any gene: 5. This CDR3 reads CASSEVPGGYNEQFF. CDR3 DNA sequence: TGTGCCAGCAGTGAAGTCCCGGGAGGGTACAATGAGCAGTTCTTC.

This rearrangement joins TRBV10-3 to TRBJ2-1, with 10 nucleotides matching TRBD1. The CDR3 totals 16 residues. The V segment lost 3 bases and the J segment 6 bases; nucleotides outside the gene matches: 8. Germline assignment: CDR1 ENHRY and CDR2 SYGVKD. The CDR3 DNA is TGTGCCATCAGTGATCCGCCGGGACAGGGGTCCAATGAGCAGTTCTTC. Its translation is CAISDPPGQGSNEQFF.

The V and J genes are TRBV7-9 and TRBJ1-3; perhaps TRBD1 as D (5 bases). Germline-derived CDR1 and CDR2 are SEHNR and FQNEAQ (reference sequence). This CDR3 has 15 amino acids. Trimming stripped 0 bases from V and 4 bases from J, with 10 bases between. This chain's CDR3 is CASSLATQGGNTIYF. The CDR3 bases are TGTGCCAGCAGCTTAGCTACTCAGGGCGGAAACACCATATATTTT.

V gene TRBV7-3 combines with J gene TRBJ2-3; 7 nucleotides match TRBD2. The CDR3 runs 15 residues. The trim removed 7 bases at V and 4 bases at J, leaving 11 bases unmatched. CDR1 is SGHTA, CDR2 FQGTGA, per germline. The CDR3 loop reads CASTQTGLAADTQYF. The CDR3 DNA is TGTGCCAGCACCCAAACCGGGCTAGCGGCAGATACGCAGTATTTT.